The sequence of this T cell receptor beta chain was determined in a study of breast tumors, draining lymph nodes, adjacent tissues. Study-wide results and limits: Tumor and nontumor repertoires were significantly more similar in luminal-like than in basal-like breast cancer.

This clonotype was counted at least ten times. Its antigen is not identified. TCRdb reprocessed the multiplex PCR reads with MiXCR, giving one entry per CDR3 protein. The sample carries roughly 80,000 distinct CDR3 sequences, roughly 19% recorded once. Breast cancer patients provided tissue from their axillary draining lymph nodes. Trimming removed 0 bases from V and 4 bases from J, with 24 bases in between. The CDR3 has 19 amino acids. Per the germline V gene, CDR1 is DFQATT and CDR2 is SNEGSKA (reference sequence). Sequencing was performed on axillary lymph node tissue. The chain recombines TRBV20-1 with TRBJ2-2; possibly TRBD2 for D (6 bases). This receptor was obtained from a female donor with breast cancer. Some clones in this sample may be carry-over from other donors' samples. The CDR3 coding sequence is TGCAGTGCTAGAGATTTTAAGGCGGGCGGGGTATCGGGCACCGGGGAGCTGTTTTTT. Encoded protein: CSARDFKAGGVSGTGELFF.